This TCR delta chain was identified during a study of Vδ1+ human thymocytes. Overall study findings and caveats: Thymic TRG and TRD repertoires appeared highly polyclonal. TRD repertoires were essentially private, unlike widely shared TRG clonotypes.

Germline CDR1 TSWWSYY, CDR2 QGS. With 5 bases clipped from V and 2 bases from J, the junction kept 21 bases outside the gene matches. This CDR3 region has 20 residues. As for this clone: Its antigen is as yet unknown.

Sorted Vdelta1+ thymocytes were about 96% to 99.6% pure. RNA was extracted from the cells and then reverse transcribed. The CDR3 regions were amplified by multiplex PCR from V-gene primers to a constant-region primer. TCRdb called clones from the multiplex PCR reads again using CATT. Of about 55,000 delta-chain clones listed, about 15% are singletons. Sequencing used Vdelta1+ gamma-delta thymocytes from the thymus. The sample's subset: FACS-sorted CD3+ TCRalphabeta- TCRVdelta1+ TCRVdelta2- thymocytes. The source is a boy younger than two who had congenital heart surgery. This rearrangement joins TRDV1 to TRDJ1; 9 nucleotides line up with TRDD2. The CDR3 nucleotides are TGTGCTCTTGGGTTGCCTTCCTACGTTAGGGGATGCGCGGAGACCGATAAACTCATCTTT. It translates to CALGLPSYVRGCAETDKLIF.